This entry concerns a single TCR beta chain. Its antigen is undetermined. MiXCR was run by TCRdb on the reads, yielding one entry per CDR3 protein. The table shows fewer than 1,000,000 distinct CDR3 sequences, with 30% to 40% occurring only once. These data are taken from a study of T cell repertoires in cytomegalovirus infection. Study-wide background: Public TCR beta signatures provided an indication of both CMV infection and a matching HLA type.

This CDR3 is built from 15 residues. The germline CDR1 and CDR2 sequences are SGHRS and YFSETQ. Deletions cut 4 bases from V and 1 base from J, with 14 bases between. The specimen was cultured CD8+ T cells from PBMCs, collected from culture after CMV antigen stimulation. This receptor was obtained from a human donor in good health (CMV status not recorded). Some clones in this sample may be carry-over from other donors' samples. The rearrangement links TRBV5-1 to TRBJ1-1; no reliable D call. Here the CDR3 reads CASSPRVGGNTEAFF. CDR3 in DNA: TGCGCCAGCAGCCCGAGGGTGGGAGGGAACACTGAAGCTTTCTTT.